This T cell receptor (beta chain) was recorded in a study of T cells in tuberculosis. General study points: The TCR-beta difference was not significant; alpha differences partly reflected length. GMM-specific TCRs were nearer to active tuberculosis alpha repertoires, suggesting expansion.

The length of the CDR3 is 14 residues. The germline CDR1 and CDR2 sequences are SNHLY and FYNNEI. With 7 bases clipped from V and 0 bases from J, the junction kept 5 bases outside the gene matches. As concerns this clone: Its matching antigen is unknown.

TCRdb's copy holds only in-frame clones and misses some; the assay was immunoSEQ multiplex PCR. The sample lists some 31,000 clones, around 95% seen once, with under 2.5% in the top ten. The sequenced sample was PBMCs. V usage is TRBV2 and J usage is TRBJ1-1; the match to TRBD1 covers 7 bases. This clonotype was obtained from a donor between 10 and 29 years old with latent tuberculosis or without tuberculosis infection. The DNA for the CDR3 is TGTGCCAGCACTATTCAGGGGGTGAACACTGAAGCTTTCTTT. Translation gives CASTIQGVNTEAFF. The variable domain in full, completed from reference TRBV2 and TRBJ1-1, reads EPEVTQTPSHQVTQMGQEVILRCVPISNHLYFYWYRQILGQKVEFLVSFYNNEISEKSEIFDDQFSVERPDGSNFTLKIRSTKLEDSAMYFCASTIQGVNTEAFFGQGTRLTVV.